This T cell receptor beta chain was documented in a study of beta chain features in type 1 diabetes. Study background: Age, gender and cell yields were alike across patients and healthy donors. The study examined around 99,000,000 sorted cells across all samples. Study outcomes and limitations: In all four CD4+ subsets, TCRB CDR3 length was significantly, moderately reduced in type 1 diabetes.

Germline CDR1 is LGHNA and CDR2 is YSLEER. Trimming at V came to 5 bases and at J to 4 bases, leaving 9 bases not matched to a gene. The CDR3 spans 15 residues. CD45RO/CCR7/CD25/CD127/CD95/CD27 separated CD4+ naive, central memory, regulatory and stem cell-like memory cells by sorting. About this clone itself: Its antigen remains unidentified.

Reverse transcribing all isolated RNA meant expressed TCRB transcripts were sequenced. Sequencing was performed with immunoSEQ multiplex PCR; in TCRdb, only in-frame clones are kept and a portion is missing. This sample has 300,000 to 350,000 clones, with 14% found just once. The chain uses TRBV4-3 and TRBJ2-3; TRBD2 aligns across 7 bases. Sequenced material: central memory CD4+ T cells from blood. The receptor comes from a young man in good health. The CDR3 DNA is TGCGCCAGCAGCGAACGGGGGGTAGGGGCAGATACGCAGTATTTT. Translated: CASSERGVGADTQYF.